This TCR beta chain derives from a study of blood T cells in healthy people across ages. Ranging in age from roughly 6 to 90, the donors were healthy Caucasian individuals from Russia. PBMCs were isolated at a quantity of at least 6 million per sample. Total RNA extraction produced at least 5.5 micrograms (per sample) for the study. Broader study findings: Naive T cell percentage showed a strong correlation with the diversity of TCR beta.

Note on this clonotype: Its antigen remains unknown.

The use of a sample-barcoded 5' primer and a J-beta primer mix characterized a second PCR of about 6 to 11 cycles. TCRdb used MiXCR to reprocess the 5' RACE reads, holding one entry per CDR3 protein. Of about 1,400,000 distinct CDR3 sequences in the sample, almost 60% are singletons; the top ten hold roughly 6.3%. Germline V lookup: CDR1 SGDLS, CDR2 YYNGEE. V dropped 4 bases and J dropped 2; count of bases not matched to a gene: 9. The CDR3 is 16 amino acids. The V call is TRBV9, the J call TRBJ2-3; 8 bases fit TRBD2. The specimen was blood. This TCR derives from a man aged 18 to 30 in good health. In nucleotides, the CDR3 is TGTGCCAGCAGCTCACGTAGCGGGGCCCCCACAGATACGCAGTATTTT. Translating gives CASSSRSGAPTDTQYF.